The TCR beta chain under discussion was sequenced for a study of blood T cell repertoires in COVID-19. At the level of the study: The cDNA or gDNA used as material had been derived from T cells, B-cell-depleted T cells, or PBMCs.

The V end was cut by 3 bases, the J end by 1 base, with 5 bases between. The CDR3 length is 13 residues. Germline loops: CDR1 MNHEY, CDR2 SMNVEV (reference sequence). Only in-frame clones appear in the TCRdb table, and some are missing; sequencing was by immunoSEQ multiplex PCR. The table has some 360,000 clones, 80% to 90% seen once. The sequence was collected from a woman in her sixties or seventies with COVID-19, enrolled during active disease. Source material: peripheral blood. The V call is TRBV27, the J call TRBJ2-3, with D unclear. CDR3 coding DNA: TGTGCCAGCAGTTTCTTTGGCACAGATACGCAGTATTTT. This translates into CASSFFGTDTQYF.